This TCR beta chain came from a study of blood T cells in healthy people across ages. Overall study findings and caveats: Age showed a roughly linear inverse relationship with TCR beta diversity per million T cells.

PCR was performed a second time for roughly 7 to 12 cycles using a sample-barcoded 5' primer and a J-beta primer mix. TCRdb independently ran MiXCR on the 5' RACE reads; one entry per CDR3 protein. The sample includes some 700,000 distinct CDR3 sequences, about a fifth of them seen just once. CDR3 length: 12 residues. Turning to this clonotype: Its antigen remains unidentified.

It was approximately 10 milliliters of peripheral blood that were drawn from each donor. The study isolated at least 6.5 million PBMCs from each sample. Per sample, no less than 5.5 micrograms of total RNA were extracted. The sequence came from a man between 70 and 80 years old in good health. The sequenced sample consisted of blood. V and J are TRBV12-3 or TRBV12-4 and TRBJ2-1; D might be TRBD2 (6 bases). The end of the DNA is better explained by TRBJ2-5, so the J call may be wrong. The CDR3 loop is CASSFRGRTQYF. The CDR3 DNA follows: TGTGCCAGCAGTTTTCGGGGGAGGACCCAGTACTTC.